What follows are 18 T cell receptor beta chains derived from one specimen sequenced in a study of blood T cells in healthy people across ages. A second PCR, run for about 7 to 11 cycles, used a sample-barcoded 5' primer plus a J-beta primer mix. One entry per CDR3 protein, called by TCRdb with MiXCR from the 5' RACE reads. Here the sample spans approximately 2,000,000 distinct CDR3 sequences, 35% to 50% being singletons. The source material was blood. The receptors shown here come from a human donor in good health.

The chain combines TRBV12-3 or TRBV12-4 with TRBJ2-2; TRBD1 or TRBD2 may be the D gene (6 bases each). The V gene lost 7 bases and the J gene lost 4 bases, with 19 bases spanning the gap. The CDR3 covers 16 residues. Here the CDR3 reads CASKGGLTLSTGELFF. CDR3 nucleotides: TGTGCCAGCAAGGGGGGATTGACACTTTCCACCGGGGAGCTGTTTTTT.

The chain joins TRBV16 to TRBJ1-6; D remains unclear. The CDR3 has 12 residues. Between the trimmed V and J ends, which lost 1 base and 13 bases, there was a span of 8 bases. Germline V gives CDR1 KGHSY, CDR2 FQNENV. The CDR3 loop reads CASSQYVFPLHF. In nucleotides, the CDR3 is TGTGCCAGCAGCCAATATGTATTCCCCCTCCACTTT.

Regarding this clonotype: The junction shows a germline mismatch at one end, possibly a read error. V and J are TRBV7-8 and TRBJ1-1, with 7 positions matching TRBD1. Germline CDR1 reads SGHVS; CDR2 reads FQNEAQ. This CDR3 comprises 15 residues. CDR3 region: CACSFFRGVNTEAFF. DNA for the CDR3: TGTGCCTGCAGCTTCTTCAGGGGGGTTAACACTGAAGCTTTCTTT.

The chain is built from TRBV7-3 and TRBJ1-4; the match to TRBD1 covers 9 bases. The CDR3 loop spans 16 amino acids. Trimming took 5 bases from V and 8 from J; bases not matched to a gene: 12. Per the germline V gene, CDR1 is SGHTA and CDR2 is FQGTGA. The CDR3, as DNA: TGTGCCAGCAGCCCGGGGACAGGGCCCTACCCGGAAAAACTGTTTTTT. Its translation is CASSPGTGPYPEKLFF.

This sequence joins TRBV4-3 and TRBJ1-1; tentative D call: TRBD1 (5 bases). There are 16 residues in the CDR3. The V end was cut by 3 bases, the J end by 1 base, with 15 bases between. Germline CDR1 and CDR2: LGHNA and YSLEER. The CDR3 bases are TGCGCCAGCAGCCAGGTGATAGGACACTCGAACACTGAAGCTTTCTTT. Protein product: CASSQVIGHSNTEAFF.

The gene calls are TRBV7-9 and TRBJ1-1; D is undetermined. Germline V lookup: CDR1 SEHNR, CDR2 FQNEAQ (reference sequence). The CDR3 runs 14 residues. The V end lost 7 bases, the J end lost 3 bases, and 15 bases lay between the germline ends. The CDR3 is CASIQGYRDTEAFF. Here the CDR3 DNA reads TGTGCCAGCATCCAAGGGTACAGAGACACTGAAGCTTTCTTT.

This chain links TRBV6-2 or TRBV6-3 with TRBJ1-1; D uncertain. Germline V CDR1 and CDR2: MNHEY, SVGEGT. The length of the CDR3 is 14 residues. V shed 2 bases and J shed 3 bases, with 10 bases lying between them. The CDR3 here is CASSYTPEYTEAFF. The CDR3 nucleotides are TGTGCCAGCAGTTACACTCCGGAGTACACTGAAGCTTTCTTT.

The rearrangement links TRBV10-3 to TRBJ1-2; D is possibly TRBD1 (5 bases). V gave up 4 bases and J gave up 6 bases, with 12 bases separating them. Germline assignment: CDR1 ENHRY and CDR2 SYGVKD. This CDR3 is built from 13 residues. CDR3 in amino acids: CAISGSGTDGYTF. Written as DNA, the CDR3 is TGTGCCATCAGTGGCTCGGGGACGGATGGCTACACCTTC.

The table lists this clonotype with a few counts. The CDR3 spells CASSTNRGRNNYGYTF. The CDR3 DNA reads TGTGCCAGCAGCACGAACAGGGGCCGGAATAACTATGGCTACACCTTC. V and J are TRBV7-3 and TRBJ1-2; 7 bases line up with TRBD1. CDR3 length: 16 amino acids. Germline V gives CDR1 SGHTA, CDR2 FQGTGA. Losses at the gene ends were 5 bases for V and 1 base for J; bases not matched to a gene: 10. Full variable domain (remainder filled in from reference TRBV7-3 and TRBJ1-2): GAGVSQTPSNKVTEKGKYVELRCDPISGHTALYWYRQSLGQGPEFLIYFQGTGAADDSGLPNDRFFAVRPEGSVSTLKIQRTERGDSAVYLCASSTNRGRNNYGYTFGSGTRLTVV.

This clonotype turned up a few times. This chain uses TRBV4-3 with TRBJ1-2, with D perhaps TRBD1 (5 bases). From germline, CDR1 is LGHNA and CDR2 YSLEER. The V gene lost 2 bases and the J gene lost 4 bases, with 26 bases spanning the gap. The CDR3 has 19 residues. The CDR3 DNA is TGCGCCAGCAGCCAACCGGGAGAAACGGGGCCCGGGTCTCGCTATGGCTACACCTTC. Protein sequence: CASSQPGETGPGSRYGYTF.

The J gene is TRBJ2-1, the V gene TRBV4-2, with D unclear. CDR3 size: 13 residues. From germline, CDR1 is LGHNA and CDR2 YNFKEQ. V lost 4 bases, J lost 5 bases, and 9 bases lay in between. CDR3 amino acids: CASSPVDHNEQFF. The CDR3 bases are TGTGCCAGCAGCCCCGTCGATCACAATGAGCAGTTCTTC.

In this sample, this clonotype turned up many times. The V and J genes are TRBV7-9 and TRBJ2-7; 11 bases map to TRBD1. Germline CDR1 is SEHNR and CDR2 is FQNEAQ (reference sequence). The V segment lost 6 bases and the J segment 4 bases; nucleotides outside the gene matches: 8. This CDR3 has 15 residues. The chain's CDR3 is CASSIGQGASYEQYF. In DNA, the CDR3 is TGTGCCAGCAGTATAGGACAGGGGGCTTCTTACGAGCAGTACTTC.

The V and J genes are TRBV4-2 and TRBJ2-5; no firm D call. Germline V gives CDR1 LGHNA, CDR2 YNFKEQ. V lost 1 base and J lost 5, with 8 bases in between. The CDR3 length is 13 residues. The CDR3 is CASSQVTEETQYF. CDR3 nucleotides: TGTGCCAGCAGCCAAGTAACAGAGGAGACCCAGTACTTC.

This chain uses TRBV12-3 or TRBV12-4 with TRBJ1-2, with no clear D. V lost 5 bases and J 4 bases, leaving 14 bases between the germline ends. The CDR3 covers 14 residues. CDR3 in amino acids: CASSPGLNAYGYTF. CDR3 DNA sequence: TGTGCCAGCAGTCCAGGTCTAAACGCCTATGGCTACACCTTC.

The chain joins TRBV5-1 to TRBJ1-5; TRBD1 matches 7 bases. This CDR3 is built from 15 residues. The ends lost 2 bases at V and 6 bases at J; junction bases unmatched: 8. Per germline, CDR1 SGHRS and CDR2 YFSETQ. The chain's CDR3 is CASSFSGGASQPQHF. The CDR3 nucleotides are TGCGCCAGCAGCTTTTCAGGGGGGGCTTCTCAGCCCCAGCATTTT. Using reference TRBV5-1 and TRBJ1-5 for the parts outside the CDR3, the full variable domain is KAGVTQTPRYLIKTRGQQVTLSCSPISGHRSVSWYQQTPGQGLQFLFEYFSETQRNKGNFPGRFSGRQFSNSRSEMNVSTLELGDSALYLCASSFSGGASQPQHFGDGTRLSIL.

This clonotype has more than one count but fewer than ten. V usage is TRBV6-2 or TRBV6-3 and J usage is TRBJ1-1; TRBD1 might be the D (6 bases). The CDR3 is made up of 14 amino acids. Trimming pared 6 bases from V and 0 bases from J, leaving 11 bases between. The germline V gene has CDR1 MNHEY and CDR2 SVGEGT. CDR3 DNA: TGTGCCAGCAGGACAGGTGGGATGAACACTGAAGCTTTCTTT. Amino acids: CASRTGGMNTEAFF.

The chain carries TRBV12-3 or TRBV12-4 and TRBJ2-7; D uncertain. The CDR3 sequence is 14 residues long. The V end lost 5 bases, the J end lost 2 bases, and 13 bases lay between the germline ends. The chain's CDR3 is CASSAPTLPYEQYF. CDR3 nucleotides: TGTGCCAGCAGTGCCCCGACACTACCCTACGAGCAGTACTTC.

The V gene is TRBV30, the J gene TRBJ2-4, with D perhaps matching TRBD1 (5 bases). The J call is uncertain, as TRBJ2-7 better fits the DNA end. From germline, CDR1 is GTSNPN and CDR2 SVGIG (reference sequence). The CDR3 contains 14 residues. In DNA form, the CDR3 reads TGTGCCTGGAGCGGAAGGCAGGGTTCCTACGAGCAGTACTTC. It codes for CAWSGRQGSYEQYF.